The rows below give T cell receptor beta chains drawn from one sample of a study of T cell responses to AZD1222 COVID-19 vaccine. Assay used: immunoSEQ multiplex PCR; TCRdb lists only in-frame clones, some missing. The profile shows about 19,000 clones, roughly 79% of them singletons. The sequences come from peripheral blood, collected 28 days after the second AZD1222 dose. These receptors came from an adult who received the AZD1222 COVID-19 vaccine. Each CDR3 is given with its conserved first and last residue. A D gene is named only where the DNA matches it firmly. The listing skips clone size in some rows; elsewhere it reads once, few, many or a size class.

V gene: TRBV7-2; J gene: TRBJ1-1; clone size: few; D gene: -; CDR3 DNA: TGTGCCAGCAGCTTAGTAGGGGTGAACACTGAAGCTTTCTTT; CDR3 protein: CASSLVGVNTEAFF
V gene: TRBV19; J gene: TRBJ1-1; clone size: -; D gene: -; CDR3 DNA: TGTGCCAGTACCACCTCTTGGGCGAACAGGAACACTGAAGCTTTCTTT; CDR3 protein: CASTTSWANRNTEAFF
V gene: TRBV5-5; J gene: TRBJ2-7; clone size: -; D gene: -; CDR3 DNA: TGTGCCAGCAGCTTGTTTAGCGGTTTCGCTCTCGAGCAGTACTTC; CDR3 protein: CASSLFSGFALEQYF
V gene: TRBV27; J gene: TRBJ1-1; clone size: -; D gene: -; CDR3 DNA: TGTGCCAGCAGTTTTTCGTTTGAGAACACTGAAGCTTTCTTT; CDR3 protein: CASSFSFENTEAFF
V gene: TRBV30; J gene: TRBJ1-2; clone size: -; D gene: -; CDR3 DNA: TGTGCCTGGAGTGTAGGGCCCCTCTATGGCTACACCTTC; CDR3 protein: CAWSVGPLYGYTF
V gene: TRBV7-6; J gene: TRBJ1-1; clone size: -; D gene: -; CDR3 DNA: TGTGCCAGCAGCGCCGATTGGAATAGGAACACTGAAGCTTTCTTT; CDR3 protein: CASSADWNRNTEAFF
V gene: TRBV2; J gene: TRBJ2-7; clone size: -; D gene: -; CDR3 DNA: TGTGCCAGCAGTGAAGGGGGGGCTAGCAAGCAGTACTTC; CDR3 protein: CASSEGGASKQYF
V gene: TRBV11-2; J gene: TRBJ2-1; clone size: -; D gene: TRBD2; CDR3 DNA: TGTGCCAGCAGCAGAACCCCCGCACTAGCGGGAGGAAATGAGCAGTTCTTC; CDR3 protein: CASSRTPALAGGNEQFF
V gene: TRBV5-4; J gene: TRBJ1-2; clone size: -; D gene: TRBD1; CDR3 DNA: TGTGCCAGCAGCTCACCCGGGACAGGGGGCGCAGACCCGGGCTACACCTTC; CDR3 protein: CASSSPGTGGADPGYTF
V gene: TRBV10-3; J gene: TRBJ2-1; clone size: once; D gene: -; CDR3 DNA: TGTGCCATCAGTGAGTGGGGGGCGCCCTCGGGTGAGCAGTTCTTC; CDR3 protein: CAISEWGAPSGEQFF
V gene: TRBV5-5; J gene: TRBJ1-1; clone size: -; D gene: TRBD1; CDR3 DNA: TGTGCCAGCAGCATCAGAGGGACAGTGAACACTGAAGCTTTCTTT; CDR3 protein: CASSIRGTVNTEAFF
V gene: TRBV3-1/TRBV3-2; J gene: TRBJ1-1; clone size: -; D gene: -; CDR3 DNA: TGTGCCAGCAGCCAACCCCGGGCTGAAGCTTTCTTT; CDR3 protein: CASSQPRAEAFF
V gene: TRBV2; J gene: TRBJ1-2; clone size: -; D gene: TRBD1; CDR3 DNA: TGTGCCAGCAGCCCGGACAGGGGCAACTATGGCTACACCTTC; CDR3 protein: CASSPDRGNYGYTF
V gene: TRBV7-6; J gene: TRBJ2-1; clone size: -; D gene: -; CDR3 DNA: TGTGCCAGCAGCCTAAGGCCCCTGGGGGAGCAGTTCTTC; CDR3 protein: CASSLRPLGEQFF
V gene: TRBV12-3/TRBV12-4; J gene: TRBJ2-7; clone size: -; D gene: -; CDR3 DNA: TGTGCCAGCAAAGATCCGGTCTCCTACGAGCAGTACTTC; CDR3 protein: CASKDPVSYEQYF
V gene: TRBV10-2; J gene: TRBJ2-3; clone size: -; D gene: -; CDR3 DNA: TGCGCCAGCAGGGCGGGGAATTTAGATACGCAGTATTTT; CDR3 protein: CASRAGNLDTQYF
V gene: TRBV6-5; J gene: TRBJ2-7; clone size: few; D gene: TRBD1; CDR3 DNA: TGTGCCAGCAGTTCCCGGGACAGGGAACAGCAGTACTTC; CDR3 protein: CASSSRDREQQYF
V gene: TRBV3-1/TRBV3-2; J gene: TRBJ2-5; clone size: -; D gene: -; CDR3 DNA: TGTGCCAGCAGCGAAAGACTACAAGTGAATACAGAGACCCAGTACTTC; CDR3 protein: CASSERLQVNTETQYF
V gene: TRBV12-3/TRBV12-4; J gene: TRBJ2-7; clone size: -; D gene: -; CDR3 DNA: TGTGCCAGCCAACTCCCGGGGACGTACGAGCAGTACTTC; CDR3 protein: CASQLPGTYEQYF